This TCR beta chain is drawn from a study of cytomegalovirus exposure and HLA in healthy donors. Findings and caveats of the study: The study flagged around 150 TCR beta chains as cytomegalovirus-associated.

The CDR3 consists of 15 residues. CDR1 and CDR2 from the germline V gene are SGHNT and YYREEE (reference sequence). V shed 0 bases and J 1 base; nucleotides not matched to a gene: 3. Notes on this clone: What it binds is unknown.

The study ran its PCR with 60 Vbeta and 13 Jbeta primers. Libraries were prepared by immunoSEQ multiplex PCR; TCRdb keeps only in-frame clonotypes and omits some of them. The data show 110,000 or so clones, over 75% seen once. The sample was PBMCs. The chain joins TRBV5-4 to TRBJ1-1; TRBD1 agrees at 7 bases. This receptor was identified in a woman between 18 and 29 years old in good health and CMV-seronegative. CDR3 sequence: CASSLAGTANTEAFF. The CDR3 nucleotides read TGTGCCAGCAGCTTGGCCGGGACAGCGAACACTGAAGCTTTCTTT.